This is a list of T cell receptor beta chains from one sample in a study of cytomegalovirus exposure and HLA in healthy donors. Clones were read by immunoSEQ multiplex PCR, and TCRdb kept only the in-frame ones, dropping some. The sample lists about 230,000 clones, around 85% seen once, with 1% to 1.5% in the top ten. The sequencing input was PBMCs. The receptors were sampled from a human donor in good health. CDR3s include the opening cysteine and the closing phenylalanine or tryptophan. The D gene is left open where the match is weak. The listing skips clone size in some rows; elsewhere it reads once, few, many or a size class.

-,TRBD2,TRBV7-2,TRBJ2-5,TGTGCCAGCAGCCTCGGACTAGTTACTCAAGAGACCCAGTACTTC,CASSLGLVTQETQYF
-,-,TRBV10-2,TRBJ1-5,TGCGCCAGCAGTGAAGTTCGGAATCAGCCCCAGCATTTT,CASSEVRNQPQHF
few,-,TRBV5-8,TRBJ2-1,TGTGCCAGCAGCATTCTGGTAGTAGGATCGGGCAATGAGCAGTTCTTC,CASSILVVGSGNEQFF
-,TRBD2,TRBV5-1,TRBJ2-1,TGCGCCAGCAGCTTTAGCGGGAGCGTCATCAATGAGCAGTTCTTC,CASSFSGSVINEQFF
few,TRBD2,TRBV4-1,TRBJ2-7,TGCGCCAGCAGCCAAAAGGAAGCGGGGCCCTACGAGCAGTACTTC,CASSQKEAGPYEQYF
-,TRBD2,TRBV19,TRBJ2-7,TGTGCCAGTAGTCAGCGAGGGCTAGCGGGGGAGCAGTACTTC,CASSQRGLAGEQYF
few,TRBD2,TRBV19,TRBJ2-1,TGTGCCAGTAGTATTGGGGGGGGGATGTCTTACTCCTACAATGAGCAGTTCTTC,CASSIGGGMSYSYNEQFF
-,-,TRBV6-5,TRBJ2-5,TGTGCCAGCAGTTACTCTCTCCGAGAGACCCAGTACTTC,CASSYSLRETQYF
-,TRBD1,TRBV2,TRBJ2-7,TGTGCCAGTGGACAGGGGCCTCCTAGCGAGCAGTACTTC,CASGQGPPSEQYF
-,-,TRBV27,TRBJ2-3,TGTGCCGTTCGTCGGGGTCCAGATACGCAGTATTTT,CAVRRGPDTQYF
-,-,TRBV29-1,TRBJ2-7,TGCAGCGTTGTTCCGCTCCAGGCCTCTTCCTACGAGCAGTACTTC,CSVVPLQASSYEQYF